The clone carrying this T cell receptor (beta chain) has ten or more counts. Its specificity is not known. This specimen belongs to a study of T cells in Graves' hyperthyroidism and ophthalmopathy. About the study: The initial diagnosis was the point when peripheral blood was collected, ahead of any treatment.

Broader study findings: Blood also showed most of the thyroid clonotypes that were expanded above 0.001. It was a median approximately 6 months before onset that the model predicted ophthalmopathy.

TCR beta CDR3 sequences were amplified from RNA transcripts. The HTBI primer set served for first-round RT-PCR of the TCR CDR3. MiXCR, applied by TCRdb to the multiplex PCR reads, yields one record per CDR3 protein. Of about 610,000 distinct CDR3 sequences detected, roughly 14% appear once; the ten largest clones hold roughly 4.3%. V was cut by 1 base and J by 5 bases, with 14 bases left in between. Looked up from germline, CDR1 is MDHEN and CDR2 is SYDVKM. This CDR3 has 15 residues. 8.5 to 10 ml of fresh peripheral blood supplied the PBMCs. This rearrangement joins TRBV28 to TRBJ2-5, with a possible D match to TRBD2 (6 bases). The sample comprised blood. This clonotype was obtained from a woman aged 35 to 49 with Graves' ophthalmopathy. The CDR3 sequence: CASSLSPGRGETQYF. The CDR3 DNA follows: TGTGCCAGCAGTTTATCACCGGGCCGGGGGGAGACCCAGTACTTC.